The entry below describes one TCR beta chain. Described time point: patch test 1, 2 weeks after DPC sensitization. The treatment here: therapeutic diphenylcyclopropenone sensitization with weekly scalp DPC. TCRdb reanalysed the RACE reads using MiXCR and keeps one entry per CDR3 protein. The table includes about 120,000 distinct CDR3 sequences, roughly an eighth detected once. These data originate in a study of human T cells and chemical hapten exposure. V was shortened by 6 bases and J by 8 bases, with 14 bases between the two germline ends. This CDR3 is built from 13 residues. The V gene's germline CDR1 is ENHRY and CDR2 SYGVKD.

This material consisted of whole blood, taken in connection with sensitization to the hapten diphenylcyclopropenone (DPC). This TCR came from a man younger than 35 with alopecia areata. Some clones in this sample may be carry-over from other donors' samples. This chain connects TRBV10-3 to TRBJ2-1; D might be TRBD1 (6 bases). CDR3: CAIRDTGYDEQFF. For the CDR3, the DNA is TGTGCCATCAGAGACACAGGGTACGATGAGCAGTTCTTC.